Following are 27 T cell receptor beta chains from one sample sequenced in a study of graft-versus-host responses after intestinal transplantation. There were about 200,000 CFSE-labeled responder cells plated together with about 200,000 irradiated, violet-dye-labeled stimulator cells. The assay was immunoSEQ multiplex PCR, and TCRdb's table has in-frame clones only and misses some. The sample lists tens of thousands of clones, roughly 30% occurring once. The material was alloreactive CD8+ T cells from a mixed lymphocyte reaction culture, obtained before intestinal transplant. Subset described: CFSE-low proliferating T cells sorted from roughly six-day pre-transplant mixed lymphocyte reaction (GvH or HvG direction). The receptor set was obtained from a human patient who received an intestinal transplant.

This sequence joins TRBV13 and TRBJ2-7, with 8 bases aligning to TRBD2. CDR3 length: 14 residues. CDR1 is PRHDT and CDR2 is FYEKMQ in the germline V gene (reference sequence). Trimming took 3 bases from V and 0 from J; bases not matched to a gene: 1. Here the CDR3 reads CASSFSGNSYEQYF. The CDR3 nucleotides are TGTGCCAGCAGCTTTAGCGGGAACTCCTACGAGCAGTACTTC.

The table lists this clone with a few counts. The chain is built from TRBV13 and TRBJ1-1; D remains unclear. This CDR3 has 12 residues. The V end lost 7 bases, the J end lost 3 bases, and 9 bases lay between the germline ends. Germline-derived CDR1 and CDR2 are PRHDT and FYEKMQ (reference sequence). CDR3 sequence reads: CASTSGYTEAFF. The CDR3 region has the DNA TGTGCCAGCACCTCGGGGTACACTGAAGCTTTCTTT.

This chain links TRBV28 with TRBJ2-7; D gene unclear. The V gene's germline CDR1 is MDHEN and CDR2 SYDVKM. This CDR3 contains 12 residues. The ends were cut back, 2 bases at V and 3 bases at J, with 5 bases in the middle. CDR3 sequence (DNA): TGTGCCAGCAGTTTAGGCAGCTACGAGCAGTACTTC. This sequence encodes CASSLGSYEQYF.

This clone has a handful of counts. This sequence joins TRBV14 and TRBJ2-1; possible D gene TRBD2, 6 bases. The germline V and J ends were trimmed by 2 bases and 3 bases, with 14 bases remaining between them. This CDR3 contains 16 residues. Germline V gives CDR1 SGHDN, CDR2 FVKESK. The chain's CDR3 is CASSQIPAGYYNEQFF. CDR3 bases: TGTGCCAGCAGCCAAATCCCTGCGGGGTACTACAATGAGCAGTTCTTC. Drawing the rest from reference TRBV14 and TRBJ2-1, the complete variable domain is EAGVTQFPSHSVIEKGQTVTLRCDPISGHDNLYWYRRVMGKEIKFLLHFVKESKQDESGMPNNRFLAERTGGTYSTLKVQPAELEDSGVYFCASSQIPAGYYNEQFFGPGTRLTVL.

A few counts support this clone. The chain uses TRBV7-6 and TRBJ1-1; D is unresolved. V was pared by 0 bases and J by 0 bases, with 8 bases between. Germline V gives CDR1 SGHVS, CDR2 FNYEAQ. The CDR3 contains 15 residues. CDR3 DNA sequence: TGTGCCAGCAGCTTAGCTATGGATTTGAACACTGAAGCTTTCTTT. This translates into CASSLAMDLNTEAFF.

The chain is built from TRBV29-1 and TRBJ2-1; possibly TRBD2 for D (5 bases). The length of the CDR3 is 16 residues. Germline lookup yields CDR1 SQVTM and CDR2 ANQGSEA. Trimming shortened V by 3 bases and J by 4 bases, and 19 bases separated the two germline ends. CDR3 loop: CSVEKESGFSYNEQFF. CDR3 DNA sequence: TGCAGCGTTGAGAAAGAATCGGGGTTTAGTTACAATGAGCAGTTCTTC.

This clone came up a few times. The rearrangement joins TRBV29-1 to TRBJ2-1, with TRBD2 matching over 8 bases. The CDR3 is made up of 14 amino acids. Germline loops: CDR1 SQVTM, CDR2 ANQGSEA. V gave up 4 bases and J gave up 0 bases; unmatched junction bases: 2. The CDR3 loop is CSVGSGNSYNEQFF. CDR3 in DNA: TGCAGCGTTGGTAGCGGGAACTCCTACAATGAGCAGTTCTTC.

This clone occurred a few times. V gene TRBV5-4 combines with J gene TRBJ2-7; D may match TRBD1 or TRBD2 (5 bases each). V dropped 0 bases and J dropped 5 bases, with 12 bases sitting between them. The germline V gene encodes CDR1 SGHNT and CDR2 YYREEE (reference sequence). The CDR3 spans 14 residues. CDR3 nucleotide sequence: TGTGCCAGCAGCTTGGAGGGGTTGGGACACGAGCAGTACTTC. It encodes CASSLEGLGHEQYF. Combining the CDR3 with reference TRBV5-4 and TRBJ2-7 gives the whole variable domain ETGVTQSPTHLIKTRGQQVTLRCSSQSGHNTVSWYQQALGQGPQFIFQYYREEENGRGNFPPRFSGLQFPNYSSELNVNALELDDSALYLCASSLEGLGHEQYFGPGTRLTVT.

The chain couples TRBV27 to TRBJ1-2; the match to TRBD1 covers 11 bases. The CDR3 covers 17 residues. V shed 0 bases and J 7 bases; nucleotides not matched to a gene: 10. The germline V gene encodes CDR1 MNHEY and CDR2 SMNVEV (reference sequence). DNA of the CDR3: TGTGCCAGCAGTTTATCGATGAATCTGGACAGGGGGCGTGGCTACACCTTC. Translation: CASSLSMNLDRGRGYTF.

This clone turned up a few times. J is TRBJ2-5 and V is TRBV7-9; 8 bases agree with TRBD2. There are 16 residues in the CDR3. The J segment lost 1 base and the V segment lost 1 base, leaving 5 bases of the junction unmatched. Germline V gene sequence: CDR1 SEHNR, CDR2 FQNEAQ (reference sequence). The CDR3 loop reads CASSLGVAGLQETQYF. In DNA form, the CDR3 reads TGTGCCAGCAGCTTAGGTGTAGCGGGGCTCCAAGAGACCCAGTACTTC.

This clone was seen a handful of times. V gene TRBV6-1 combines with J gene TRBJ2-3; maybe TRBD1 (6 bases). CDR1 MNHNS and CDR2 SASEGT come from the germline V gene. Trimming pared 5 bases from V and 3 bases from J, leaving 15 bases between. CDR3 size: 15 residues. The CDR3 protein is CASSSLVRGTDTQYF. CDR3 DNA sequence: TGTGCCAGCAGTTCGTTAGTCAGGGGAACAGATACGCAGTATTTT.

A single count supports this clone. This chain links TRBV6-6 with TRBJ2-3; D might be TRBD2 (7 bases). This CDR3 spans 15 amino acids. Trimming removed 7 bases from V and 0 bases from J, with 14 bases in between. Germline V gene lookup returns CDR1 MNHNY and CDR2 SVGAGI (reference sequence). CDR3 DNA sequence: TGTGCCAGCACCCTAGGGGGGGTAAGCACAGATACGCAGTATTTT. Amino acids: CASTLGGVSTDTQYF.

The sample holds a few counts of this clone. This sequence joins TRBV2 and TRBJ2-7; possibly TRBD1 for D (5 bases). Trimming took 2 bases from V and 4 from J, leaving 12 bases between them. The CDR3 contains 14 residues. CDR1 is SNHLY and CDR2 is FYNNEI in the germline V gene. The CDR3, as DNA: TGTGCCAGCAGTGAACCTGGGGCGCGATACGAGCAGTACTTC. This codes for CASSEPGARYEQYF.

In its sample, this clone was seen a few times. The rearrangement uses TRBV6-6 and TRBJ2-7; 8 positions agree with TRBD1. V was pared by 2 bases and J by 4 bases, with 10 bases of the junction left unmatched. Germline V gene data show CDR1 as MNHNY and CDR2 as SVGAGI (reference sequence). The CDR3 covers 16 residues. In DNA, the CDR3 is TGTGCCAGCAGTTACCAACGGGACAGGCCATTTTACGAGCAGTACTTC. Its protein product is CASSYQRDRPFYEQYF.

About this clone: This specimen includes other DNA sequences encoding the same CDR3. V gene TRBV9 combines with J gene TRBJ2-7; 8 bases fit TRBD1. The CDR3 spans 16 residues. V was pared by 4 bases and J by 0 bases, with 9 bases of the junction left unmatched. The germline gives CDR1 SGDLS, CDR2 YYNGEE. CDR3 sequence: CASSTMSGGSSYEQYF. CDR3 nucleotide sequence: TGTGCCAGCAGCACAATGTCAGGGGGCAGCTCCTACGAGCAGTACTTC.

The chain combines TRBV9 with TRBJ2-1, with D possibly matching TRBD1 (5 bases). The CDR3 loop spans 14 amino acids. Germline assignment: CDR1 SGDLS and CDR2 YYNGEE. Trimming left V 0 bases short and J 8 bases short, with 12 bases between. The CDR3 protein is CASSVEGLVDEQFF. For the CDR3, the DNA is TGTGCCAGCAGCGTAGAGGGGCTAGTTGATGAGCAGTTCTTC.

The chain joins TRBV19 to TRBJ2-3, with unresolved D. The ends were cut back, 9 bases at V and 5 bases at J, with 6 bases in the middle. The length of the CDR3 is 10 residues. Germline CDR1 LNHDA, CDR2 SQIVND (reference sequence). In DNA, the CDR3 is TGTGCCAGCTGGGGAGATACGCAGTATTTT. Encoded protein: CASWGDTQYF.

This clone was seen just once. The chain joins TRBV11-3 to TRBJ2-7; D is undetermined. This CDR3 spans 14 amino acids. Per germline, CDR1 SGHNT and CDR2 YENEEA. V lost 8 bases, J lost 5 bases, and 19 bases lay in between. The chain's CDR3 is CASPLGSGYNEQYF. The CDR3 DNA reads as TGTGCCAGCCCTTTGGGTTCCGGTTACAACGAGCAGTACTTC.

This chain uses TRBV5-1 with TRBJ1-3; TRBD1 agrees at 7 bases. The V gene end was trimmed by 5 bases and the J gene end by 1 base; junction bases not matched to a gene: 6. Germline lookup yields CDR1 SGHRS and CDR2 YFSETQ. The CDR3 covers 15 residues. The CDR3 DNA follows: TGCGCCAGCAGTCAGGACAGGACTTCTGGAAACACCATATATTTT. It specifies CASSQDRTSGNTIYF.

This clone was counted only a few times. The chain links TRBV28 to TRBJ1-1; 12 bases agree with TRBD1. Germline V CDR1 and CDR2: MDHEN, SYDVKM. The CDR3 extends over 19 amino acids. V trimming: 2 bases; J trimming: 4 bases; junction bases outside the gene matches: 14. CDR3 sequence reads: CASSLRRGTGGIGITEAFF. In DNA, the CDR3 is TGTGCCAGCAGTTTAAGAAGGGGGACAGGGGGCATCGGTATCACTGAAGCTTTCTTT.

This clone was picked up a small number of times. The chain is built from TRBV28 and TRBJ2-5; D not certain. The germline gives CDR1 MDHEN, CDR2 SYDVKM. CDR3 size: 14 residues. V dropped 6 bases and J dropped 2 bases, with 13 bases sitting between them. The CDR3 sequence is CASSPDKNQETQYF. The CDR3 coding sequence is TGTGCCAGCAGCCCCGACAAGAATCAAGAGACCCAGTACTTC.

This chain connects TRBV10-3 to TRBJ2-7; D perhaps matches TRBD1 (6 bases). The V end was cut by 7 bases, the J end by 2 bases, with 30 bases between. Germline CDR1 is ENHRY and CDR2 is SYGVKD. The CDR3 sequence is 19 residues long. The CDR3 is CAITSAPRPGTLETYEQYF. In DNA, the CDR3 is TGTGCCATCACTTCGGCGCCCCGGCCCGGGACACTCGAAACCTACGAGCAGTACTTC.

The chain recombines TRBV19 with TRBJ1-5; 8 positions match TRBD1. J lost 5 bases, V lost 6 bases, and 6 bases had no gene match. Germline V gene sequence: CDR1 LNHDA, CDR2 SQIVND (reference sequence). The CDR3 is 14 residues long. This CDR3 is CASSRTGRHQPQHF. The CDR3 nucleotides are TGTGCCAGTAGCCGGACAGGGAGGCATCAGCCCCAGCATTTT.

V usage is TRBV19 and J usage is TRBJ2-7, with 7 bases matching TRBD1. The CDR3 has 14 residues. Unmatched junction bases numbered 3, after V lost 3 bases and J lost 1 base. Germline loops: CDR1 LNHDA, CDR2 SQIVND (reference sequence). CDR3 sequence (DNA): TGTGCCAGTAGTATGGCAGGGGGTTCCTACGAGCAGTACTTC. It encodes CASSMAGGSYEQYF.

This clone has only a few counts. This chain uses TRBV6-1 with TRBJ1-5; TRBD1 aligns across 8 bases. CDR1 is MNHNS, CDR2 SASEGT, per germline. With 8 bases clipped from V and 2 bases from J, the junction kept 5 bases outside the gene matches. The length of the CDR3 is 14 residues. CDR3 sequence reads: CASLTGDGNQPQHF. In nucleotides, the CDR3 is TGTGCCAGCTTGACAGGGGATGGCAATCAGCCCCAGCATTTT.

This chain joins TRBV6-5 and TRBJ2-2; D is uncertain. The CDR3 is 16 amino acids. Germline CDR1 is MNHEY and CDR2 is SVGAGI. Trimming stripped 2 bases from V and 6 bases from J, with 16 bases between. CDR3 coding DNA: TGTGCCAGCAGTTACGATGGTCTAGACGGTGCCGGGGAGCTGTTTTTT. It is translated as CASSYDGLDGAGELFF.

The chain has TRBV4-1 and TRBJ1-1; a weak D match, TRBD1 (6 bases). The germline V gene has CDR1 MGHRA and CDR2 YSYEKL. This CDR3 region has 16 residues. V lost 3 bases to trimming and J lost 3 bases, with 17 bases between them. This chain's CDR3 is CASSQGTGGVDTEAFF. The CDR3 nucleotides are TGCGCCAGCAGCCAGGGAACGGGGGGCGTGGACACTGAAGCTTTCTTT.